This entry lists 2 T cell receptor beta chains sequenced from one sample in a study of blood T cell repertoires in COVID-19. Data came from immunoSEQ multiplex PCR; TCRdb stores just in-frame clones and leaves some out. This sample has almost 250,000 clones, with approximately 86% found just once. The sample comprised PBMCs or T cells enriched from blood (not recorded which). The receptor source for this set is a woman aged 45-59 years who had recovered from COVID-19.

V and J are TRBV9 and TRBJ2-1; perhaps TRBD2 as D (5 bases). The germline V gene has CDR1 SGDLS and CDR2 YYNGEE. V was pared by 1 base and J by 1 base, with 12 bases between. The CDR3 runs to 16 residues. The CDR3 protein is CASSVTSRRSYNEQFF. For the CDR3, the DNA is TGTGCCAGCAGCGTAACTAGTCGGAGGTCCTACAATGAGCAGTTCTTC.

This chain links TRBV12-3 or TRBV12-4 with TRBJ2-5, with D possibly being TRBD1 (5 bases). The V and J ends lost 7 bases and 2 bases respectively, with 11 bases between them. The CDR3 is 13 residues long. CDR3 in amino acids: CASISTGQETQYF. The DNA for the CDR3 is TGTGCCAGCATATCCACAGGACAAGAGACCCAGTACTTC.